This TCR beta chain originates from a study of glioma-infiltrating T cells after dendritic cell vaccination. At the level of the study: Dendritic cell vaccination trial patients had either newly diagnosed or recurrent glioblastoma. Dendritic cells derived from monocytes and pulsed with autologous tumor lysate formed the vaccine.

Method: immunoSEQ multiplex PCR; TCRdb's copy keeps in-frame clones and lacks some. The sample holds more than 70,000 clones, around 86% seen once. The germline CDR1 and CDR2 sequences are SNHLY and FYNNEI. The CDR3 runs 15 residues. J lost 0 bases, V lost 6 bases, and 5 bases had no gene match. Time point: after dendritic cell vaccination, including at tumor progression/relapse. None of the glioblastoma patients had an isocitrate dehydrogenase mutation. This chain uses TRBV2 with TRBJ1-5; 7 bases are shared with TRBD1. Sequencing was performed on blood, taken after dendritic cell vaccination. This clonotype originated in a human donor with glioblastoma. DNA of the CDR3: TGTGCCAGCAGAGCCAGGGGGTATAGCAATCAGCCCCAGCATTTT. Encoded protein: CASRARGYSNQPQHF.